The clone carrying this TCR beta chain was found a few times. Its antigen is unknown. PCR amplification relied on 60 Vbeta primers (plus 13 Jbeta primers). TCRdb's copy holds only in-frame clones and misses some; the assay was immunoSEQ multiplex PCR. The sample lists about 140,000 clones, 82% occurring once. These data belong to a study of cytomegalovirus exposure and HLA in healthy donors. V was shortened by 8 bases and J by 7 bases, with 15 bases between the two germline ends. The CDR3 covers 14 residues. Germline CDR1 reads MDHEN; CDR2 reads SYDVKM. Study results and limitations: Among TCR sequences, most were rare, though some public TCRs appeared in many donors.

The receptor was derived from a man under 40 in good health and CMV-seropositive. The gene calls are TRBV28 and TRBJ1-6; the D gene is possibly TRBD1 (6 bases). The sample was PBMCs. DNA of the CDR3: TGTGCCAGCTCAATCCAGGACAGCAATTCACCCCTCCACTTT. Amino acids: CASSIQDSNSPLHF.